This T cell receptor (beta chain) emerged from a study of shared clonotypes between healthy human individuals. Trimming cost V 8 bases and J 2 bases, with 15 bases left between them. This CDR3 spans 14 amino acids. Germline assignment: CDR1 SGHVS and CDR2 FQNEAQ. Profiled with immunoSEQ multiplex PCR; TCRdb holds only in-frame clones, not every one. The table shows some 2,000,000 clones, with under 97% occurring only once. Specimen: naive CD4+ T cells sorted from blood. Subset reported: CD45RA+ positively selected. The gene calls are TRBV7-8 and TRBJ1-2, with no clear D. This TCR was sampled from a man between 18 and 35 years old in good health. As DNA, the CDR3 is TGTGCCAGCGGACGTGTCGGCCCCAACTATGGCTACACCTTC. Amino acids: CASGRVGPNYGYTF.